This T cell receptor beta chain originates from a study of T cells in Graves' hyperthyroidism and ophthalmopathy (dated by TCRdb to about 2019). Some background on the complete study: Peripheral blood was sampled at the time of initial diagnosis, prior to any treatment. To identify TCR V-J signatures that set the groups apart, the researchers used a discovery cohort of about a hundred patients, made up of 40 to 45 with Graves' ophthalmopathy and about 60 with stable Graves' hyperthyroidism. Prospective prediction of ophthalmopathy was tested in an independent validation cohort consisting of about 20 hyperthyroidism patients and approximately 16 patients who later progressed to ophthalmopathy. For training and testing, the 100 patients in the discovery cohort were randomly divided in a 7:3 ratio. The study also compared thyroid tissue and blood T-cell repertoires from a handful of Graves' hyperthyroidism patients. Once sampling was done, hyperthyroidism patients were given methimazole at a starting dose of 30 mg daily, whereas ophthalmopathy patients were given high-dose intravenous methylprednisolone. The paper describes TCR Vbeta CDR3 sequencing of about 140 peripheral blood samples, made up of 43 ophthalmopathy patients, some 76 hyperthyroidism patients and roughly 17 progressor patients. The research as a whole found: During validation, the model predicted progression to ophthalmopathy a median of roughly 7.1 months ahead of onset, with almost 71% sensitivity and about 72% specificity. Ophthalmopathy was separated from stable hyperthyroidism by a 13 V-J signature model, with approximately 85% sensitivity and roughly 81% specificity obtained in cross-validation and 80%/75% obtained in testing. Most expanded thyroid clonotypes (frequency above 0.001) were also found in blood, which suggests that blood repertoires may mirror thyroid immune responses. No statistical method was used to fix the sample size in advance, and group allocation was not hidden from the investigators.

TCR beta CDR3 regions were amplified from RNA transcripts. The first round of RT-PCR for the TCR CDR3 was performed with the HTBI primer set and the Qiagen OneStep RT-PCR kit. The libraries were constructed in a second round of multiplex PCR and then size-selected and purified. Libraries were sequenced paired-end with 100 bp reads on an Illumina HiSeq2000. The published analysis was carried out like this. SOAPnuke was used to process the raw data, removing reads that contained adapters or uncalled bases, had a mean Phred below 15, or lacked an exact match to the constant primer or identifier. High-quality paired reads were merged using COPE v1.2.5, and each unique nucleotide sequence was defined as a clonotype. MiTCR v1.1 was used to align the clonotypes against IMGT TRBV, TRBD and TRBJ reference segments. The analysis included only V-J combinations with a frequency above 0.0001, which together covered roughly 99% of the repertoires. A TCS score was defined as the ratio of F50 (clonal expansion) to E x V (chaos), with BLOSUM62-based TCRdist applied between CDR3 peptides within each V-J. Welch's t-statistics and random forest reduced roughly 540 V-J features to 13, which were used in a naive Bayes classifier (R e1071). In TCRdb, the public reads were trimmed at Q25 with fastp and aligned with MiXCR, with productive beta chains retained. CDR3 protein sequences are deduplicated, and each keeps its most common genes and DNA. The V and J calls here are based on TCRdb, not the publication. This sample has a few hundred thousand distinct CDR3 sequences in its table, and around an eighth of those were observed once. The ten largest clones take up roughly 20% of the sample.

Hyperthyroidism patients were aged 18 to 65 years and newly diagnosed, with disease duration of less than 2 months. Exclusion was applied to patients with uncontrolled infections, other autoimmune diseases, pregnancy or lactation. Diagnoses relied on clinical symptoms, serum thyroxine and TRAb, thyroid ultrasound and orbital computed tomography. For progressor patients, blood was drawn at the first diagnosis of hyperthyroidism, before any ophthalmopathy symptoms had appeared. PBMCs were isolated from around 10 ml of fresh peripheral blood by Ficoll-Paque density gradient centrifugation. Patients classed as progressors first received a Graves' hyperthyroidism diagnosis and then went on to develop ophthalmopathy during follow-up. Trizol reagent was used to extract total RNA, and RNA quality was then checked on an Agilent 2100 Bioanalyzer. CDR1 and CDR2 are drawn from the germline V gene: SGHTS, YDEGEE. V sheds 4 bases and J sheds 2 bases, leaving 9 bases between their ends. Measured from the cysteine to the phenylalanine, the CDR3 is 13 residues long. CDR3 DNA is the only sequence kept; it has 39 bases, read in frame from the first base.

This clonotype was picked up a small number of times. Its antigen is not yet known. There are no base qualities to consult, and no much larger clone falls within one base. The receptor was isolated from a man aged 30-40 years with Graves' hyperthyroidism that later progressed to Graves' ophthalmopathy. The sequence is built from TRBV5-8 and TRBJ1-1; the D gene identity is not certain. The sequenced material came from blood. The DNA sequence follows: TGTGCCAGCAGCGTACATCACAACACTGAAGCTTTCTTT. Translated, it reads CASSVHHNTEAFF.